Each of the 23 T cell receptor beta chains below was sequenced from the same sample in a study of yellow fever vaccine responses in identical twins. TCRdb recomputed calls from the RT-PCR reads with MiXCR, one row per CDR3 protein. The sample consists of around 4,200 distinct CDR3 sequences, about 76% of them appearing once. The sample consisted of T cells from blood (PBMCs), unsorted or a sorted subset (not recorded which), taken before or after yellow fever vaccination (not recorded which). Receptors originate from a woman aged 18 to 35 who received the yellow fever vaccine.

Here the CDR3 reads CASSLGSPNEQFF. The CDR3 DNA is TGCGCCAGCAGCTTGGGCTCCCCCAATGAGCAGTTCTTC. This rearrangement joins TRBV5-1 to TRBJ2-1; no reliable D call. V was clipped by 0 bases and J by 6 bases, with 7 bases between them. Looked up from germline, CDR1 is SGHRS and CDR2 is YFSETQ. This CDR3 is 13 amino acids long. Complete variable domain (other parts from reference TRBV5-1 and TRBJ2-1): KAGVTQTPRYLIKTRGQQVTLSCSPISGHRSVSWYQQTPGQGLQFLFEYFSETQRNKGNFPGRFSGRQFSNSRSEMNVSTLELGDSALYLCASSLGSPNEQFFGPGTRLTVL.

This sequence joins TRBV2 and TRBJ2-7; 8 bases align to TRBD2. The CDR3 contains 17 residues. V shed 4 bases and J 1 base; nucleotides not matched to a gene: 12. Germline CDR1 is SNHLY and CDR2 is FYNNEI. The CDR3 is CASSGTTSTSESYEQYF. In nucleotides, the CDR3 is TGTGCCAGCAGTGGGACCACCTCGACTAGCGAATCCTACGAGCAGTACTTC.

The V gene is TRBV7-9, the J gene TRBJ2-2; 9 bases match TRBD2. In germline, CDR1 is SEHNR, CDR2 FQNEAQ (reference sequence). Germline trimming cut 11 bases from V and 6 bases from J; bases unmatched to any gene: 7. This CDR3 comprises 13 residues. CDR3 in DNA: TGTGCCTGCACAGCGGGGGGCTCCGGGGAGCTGTTTTTT. Amino acid sequence: CACTAGGSGELFF.

This clonotype was observed a few times. The rearrangement uses TRBV3-1 and TRBJ1-1; TRBD1 matches at 10 bases. J lost 1 base, V lost 3 bases, and 8 bases had no gene match. The V gene's germline CDR1 is LGHDT and CDR2 YNNKEL (reference sequence). This CDR3 region has 17 residues. Written as DNA, the CDR3 is TGTGCCAGCAGCCATCCCGGACAGGGGGTGGGGAACACTGAAGCTTTCTTT. This encodes CASSHPGQGVGNTEAFF.

This clonotype was found once. This chain connects TRBV11-1 to TRBJ2-7; D possibly corresponds to TRBD2 (6 bases). V lost 1 base and J 6 bases, leaving 16 bases between the germline ends. CDR1 and CDR2 (germline): SGHAT, FQDESV (reference sequence). The CDR3 covers 15 residues. CDR3 sequence: CASSLGDSEEFEQYF. The CDR3 DNA reads as TGTGCCAGCAGCTTAGGGGACTCCGAAGAATTCGAGCAGTACTTC. The variable domain in full, completed from reference TRBV11-1 and TRBJ2-7, reads EAEVAQSPRYKITEKSQAVAFWCDPISGHATLYWYRQILGQGPELLVQFQDESVVDDSQLPKDRFSAERLKGVDSTLKIQPAELGDSAMYLCASSLGDSEEFEQYFGPGTRLTVT.

The CDR3 region has the DNA TGTGCCAGCAGCCCTCAGCCGGGATTCCAAGAGACCCAGTACTTC. Its translation is CASSPQPGFQETQYF. The genes are TRBV11-2 and TRBJ2-5; perhaps TRBD2 as D (5 bases). CDR1 and CDR2 from the germline V gene are SGHAT and FQNNGV. This CDR3 region has 15 residues. V lost 5 bases, J lost 1 base, and 14 bases lay in between.

The chain links TRBV11-3 to TRBJ2-3, with 13 bases lining up with TRBD2. The CDR3 sequence is 17 residues long. Per the germline V gene, CDR1 is SGHNT and CDR2 is YENEEA. Unmatched junction bases numbered 3, after V lost 0 bases and J lost 3 bases. The CDR3 DNA reads as TGTGCCAGCAGCTTAGAACTAGCGGGGGGGTGGACAGATACGCAGTATTTT. Translating it yields CASSLELAGGWTDTQYF.

Here the CDR3 DNA reads TGCGCCAGCAGCCACTCAGGAGAAGAGACCCAGTACTTC. Amino acids: CASSHSGEETQYF. V is TRBV4-3 and J is TRBJ2-5; D ambiguous. The CDR3 is 13 amino acids. Germline CDR1 is LGHNA and CDR2 is YSLEER. The germline V and J ends were trimmed by 3 bases and 3 bases, with 8 bases remaining between them.

This clonotype was recorded once. V usage is TRBV20-1 and J usage is TRBJ2-1, with TRBD2 as a possible D gene (5 bases). CDR3 length: 14 amino acids. The V gene's germline CDR1 is DFQATT and CDR2 SNEGSKA (reference sequence). Trimming shortened V by 0 bases and J by 5 bases, and 11 bases separated the two germline ends. The CDR3 loop is CSARDVSVNNEQFF. In nucleotides, the CDR3 is TGCAGTGCTAGAGATGTTAGCGTTAACAATGAGCAGTTCTTC.

The chain links TRBV11-1 to TRBJ2-7; D is undetermined. Germline lookup yields CDR1 SGHAT and CDR2 FQDESV (reference sequence). Trimming shortened V by 1 base and J by 2 bases, and 12 bases separated the two germline ends. The CDR3 length is 15 residues. The CDR3: CASSLVTSLTYEQYF. CDR3 in DNA: TGTGCCAGCAGCTTAGTAACGTCCCTTACCTACGAGCAGTACTTC.

The count of this clonotype is one. The chain employs TRBV11-2 and TRBJ2-3; no firm D call. The germline V gene has CDR1 SGHAT and CDR2 FQNNGV. With 0 bases removed from V and 0 bases from J, the gap between germline ends came to 10 bases. This CDR3 spans 16 amino acids. DNA of the CDR3: TGTGCCAGCAGCTTAGATCCTGGTTCCAGCACAGATACGCAGTATTTT. Its translation is CASSLDPGSSTDTQYF.

This sequence joins TRBV7-9 and TRBJ1-1, with no clear D. Germline V gene lookup returns CDR1 SEHNR and CDR2 FQNEAQ (reference sequence). The V gene lost 4 bases and the J gene lost 11 bases, with 14 bases spanning the gap. The CDR3 spans 12 residues. The CDR3 spells CASSSQMDGAFF. The CDR3 DNA follows: TGTGCCAGCAGCTCACAGATGGACGGGGCTTTCTTT.

A remark on this clonotype: The junction does not match germline at one end; this may be a read error. The rearrangement links TRBV23-1 to TRBJ2-1; D gene unclear. TRBV23-1 is an open reading frame whose function is uncertain. This CDR3 is 13 amino acids long. The CDR3 DNA reads TGTGCCAGCAGTCAATCTGTTTACAATGAGCAGTTCTTC. It encodes CASSQSVYNEQFF.

This clonotype was seen a single time. V usage is TRBV4-3 and J usage is TRBJ2-7, with no clear D. CDR1 and CDR2 (germline): LGHNA, YSLEER. V was clipped by 0 bases and J by 6 bases, with 9 bases between them. The CDR3 is 13 amino acids. The CDR3 region is CASSQDSGREQYF. The CDR3 DNA reads TGCGCCAGCAGCCAAGACTCGGGTCGCGAGCAGTACTTC.

CDR3 DNA: TGCAGCGTTGGCGGGACAGGGGCCTACGAGCAGTACTTC. Translating it yields CSVGGTGAYEQYF. The chain recombines TRBV29-1 with TRBJ2-7, with 10 bases aligning to TRBD1. V was pared by 4 bases and J by 2 bases, with 2 bases of the junction left unmatched. CDR1 is SQVTM, CDR2 ANQGSEA, per germline. The CDR3 totals 13 residues.

The chain combines TRBV2 with TRBJ1-4; the D is unclear. Germline assignment: CDR1 SNHLY and CDR2 FYNNEI. This CDR3 spans 15 amino acids. Deletions cut 1 base from V and 0 bases from J, with 6 bases between. In DNA form, the CDR3 reads TGTGCCAGCAGTGAAGGCCATGCAACTAATGAAAAACTGTTTTTT. This gives the protein CASSEGHATNEKLFF.

This CDR3 is CASSEHRDSSYEQYF. The CDR3 DNA sequence: TGCGCCAGCAGTGAGCACCGGGACAGCTCCTACGAGCAGTACTTC. The rearrangement joins TRBV10-1 to TRBJ2-7, with TRBD1 identical over 7 bases. V was pared by 2 bases and J by 0 bases, with 4 bases of the junction left unmatched. The CDR3 runs to 15 residues. CDR1 is WNHNN, CDR2 SYGVQD, per germline (reference sequence).

This clonotype was seen a single time. The chain couples TRBV4-1 to TRBJ1-1; D is perhaps TRBD1 (5 bases). V lost 5 bases, J lost 6 bases, and 10 bases lay in between. Germline V lookup: CDR1 MGHRA, CDR2 YSYEKL. CDR3 length equals 12 residues. The CDR3 DNA reads TGCGCCAGCAGCTGGCAGGGATCTGAAGCTTTCTTT. This translates into CASSWQGSEAFF.

V gene TRBV19 combines with J gene TRBJ2-5; no clear D gene. Trimming removed 3 bases from V and 1 base from J, with 12 bases in between. The CDR3 spans 15 residues. Germline V gives CDR1 LNHDA, CDR2 SQIVND (reference sequence). CDR3 nucleotides: TGTGCCAGTAGTATCGATTGGGTCCCCCAAGAGACCCAGTACTTC. Translated, it gives CASSIDWVPQETQYF.

The V gene is TRBV28, the J gene TRBJ2-7, with 8 positions matching TRBD1. Looked up from germline, CDR1 is MDHEN and CDR2 is SYDVKM. V shed 5 bases, J shed 2 bases, and the junction held 8 bases outside the gene matches. The CDR3 sequence is 15 residues long. The CDR3 region is CASSQTGTGAYEQYF. The CDR3 region has the DNA TGTGCCAGCAGTCAAACCGGGACAGGAGCCTACGAGCAGTACTTC.

V usage is TRBV11-2 and J usage is TRBJ2-1; D may be TRBD1 (5 bases). V lost 2 bases to trimming and J lost 9 bases, with 14 bases between them. Germline loops: CDR1 SGHAT, CDR2 FQNNGV. The length of the CDR3 is 14 residues. The CDR3 region is CASSLSRQFTEQFF. The CDR3 DNA is TGTGCCAGCAGCTTATCCAGACAGTTTACTGAGCAGTTCTTC. The complete variable domain, with remaining parts taken from reference TRBV11-2 and TRBJ2-1, reads EAGVAQSPRYKIIEKRQSVAFWCNPISGHATLYWYQQILGQGPKLLIQFQNNGVVDDSQLPKDRFSAERLKGVDSTLKIQPAKLEDSAVYLCASSLSRQFTEQFFGPGTRLTVL.

The rearrangement joins TRBV11-1 to TRBJ1-1; 10 positions agree with TRBD1. Germline-derived CDR1 and CDR2 are SGHAT and FQDESV (reference sequence). This CDR3 is built from 18 residues. The V segment lost 6 bases and the J segment 0 bases; nucleotides outside the gene matches: 13. The DNA for the CDR3 is TGTGCCAGCAGTTCCATCCCGGGACAGGGGAACATGAACACTGAAGCTTTCTTT. Translation gives CASSSIPGQGNMNTEAFF.

The chain has TRBV4-1 and TRBJ1-5, with D possibly being TRBD1 (5 bases). Looked up from germline, CDR1 is MGHRA and CDR2 is YSYEKL. This CDR3 is built from 15 residues. V dropped 0 bases and J dropped 5 bases, with 11 bases sitting between them. CDR3 region: CASSQEGTHYQPQHF. The CDR3 DNA reads TGCGCCAGCAGCCAAGAGGGGACCCACTATCAGCCCCAGCATTTT.